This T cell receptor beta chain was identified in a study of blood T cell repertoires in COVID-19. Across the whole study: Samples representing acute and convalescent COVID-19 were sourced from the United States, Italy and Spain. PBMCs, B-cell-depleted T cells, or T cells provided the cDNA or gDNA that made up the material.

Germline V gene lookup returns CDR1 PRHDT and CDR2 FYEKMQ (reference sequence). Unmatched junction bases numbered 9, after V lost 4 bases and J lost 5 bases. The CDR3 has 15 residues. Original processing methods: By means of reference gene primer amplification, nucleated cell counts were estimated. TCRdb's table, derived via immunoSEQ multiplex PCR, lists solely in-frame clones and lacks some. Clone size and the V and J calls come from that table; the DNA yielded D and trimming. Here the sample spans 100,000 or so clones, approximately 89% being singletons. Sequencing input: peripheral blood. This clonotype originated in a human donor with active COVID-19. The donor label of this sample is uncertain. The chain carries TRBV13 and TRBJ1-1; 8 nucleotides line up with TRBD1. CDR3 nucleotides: TGTGCCAGCAGCTCAGCGGACAGGGCTACTACTGAAGCTTTCTTT. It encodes CASSSADRATTEAFF.